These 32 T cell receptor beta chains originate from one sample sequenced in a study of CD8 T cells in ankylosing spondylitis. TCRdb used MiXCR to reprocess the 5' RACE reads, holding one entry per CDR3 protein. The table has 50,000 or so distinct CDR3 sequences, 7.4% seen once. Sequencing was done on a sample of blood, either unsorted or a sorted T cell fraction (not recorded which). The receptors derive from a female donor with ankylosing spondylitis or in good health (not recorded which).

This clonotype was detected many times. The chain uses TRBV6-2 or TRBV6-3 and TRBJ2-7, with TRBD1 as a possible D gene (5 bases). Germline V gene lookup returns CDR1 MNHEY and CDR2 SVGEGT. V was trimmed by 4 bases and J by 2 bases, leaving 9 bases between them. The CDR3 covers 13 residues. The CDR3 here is CASSSDSAYEQYF. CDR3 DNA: TGTGCCAGCAGTTCCGACAGTGCCTACGAGCAGTACTTC.

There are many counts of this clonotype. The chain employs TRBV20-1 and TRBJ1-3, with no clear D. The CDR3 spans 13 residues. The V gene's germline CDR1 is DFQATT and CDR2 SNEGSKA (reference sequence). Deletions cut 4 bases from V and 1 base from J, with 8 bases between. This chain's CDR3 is CSAIPWSGNTIYF. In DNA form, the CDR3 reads TGCAGTGCTATCCCGTGGTCTGGAAACACCATATATTTT.

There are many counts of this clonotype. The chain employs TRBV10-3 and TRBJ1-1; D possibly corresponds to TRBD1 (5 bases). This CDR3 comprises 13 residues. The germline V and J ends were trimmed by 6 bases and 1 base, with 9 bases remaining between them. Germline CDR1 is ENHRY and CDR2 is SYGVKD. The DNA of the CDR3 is TGTGCCATCAGGGGGCTATGGAACACTGAAGCTTTCTTT. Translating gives CAIRGLWNTEAFF.

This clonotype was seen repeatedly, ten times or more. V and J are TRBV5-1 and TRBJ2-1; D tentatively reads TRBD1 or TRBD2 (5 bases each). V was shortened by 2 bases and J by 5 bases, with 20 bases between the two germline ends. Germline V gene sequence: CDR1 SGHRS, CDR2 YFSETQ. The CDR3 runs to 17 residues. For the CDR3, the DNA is TGCGCCAGCAGCTTCCGCGCAGGGAGTGAGCGGAACAATGAGCAGTTCTTC. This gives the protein CASSFRAGSERNNEQFF.

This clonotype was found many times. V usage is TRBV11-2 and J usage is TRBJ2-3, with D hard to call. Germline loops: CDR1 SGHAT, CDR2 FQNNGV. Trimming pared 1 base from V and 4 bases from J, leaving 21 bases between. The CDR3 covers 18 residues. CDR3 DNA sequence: TGTGCCAGCAGCTTAGTGGCGTTTGGGAATTTAAACGCAGATACGCAGTATTTT. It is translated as CASSLVAFGNLNADTQYF.

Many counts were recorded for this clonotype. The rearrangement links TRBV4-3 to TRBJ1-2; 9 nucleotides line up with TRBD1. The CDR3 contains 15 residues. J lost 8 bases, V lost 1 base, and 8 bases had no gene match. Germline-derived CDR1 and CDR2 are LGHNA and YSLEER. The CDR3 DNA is TGCGCCAGCAGCCAAGCCTGGACAGGGGATCGGGGCTACACCTTC. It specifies CASSQAWTGDRGYTF.

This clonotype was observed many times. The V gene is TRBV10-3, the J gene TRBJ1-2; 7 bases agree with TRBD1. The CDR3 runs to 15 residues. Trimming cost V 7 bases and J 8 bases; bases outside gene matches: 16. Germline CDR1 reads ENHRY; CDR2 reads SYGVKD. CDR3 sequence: CAITTEKTGNGGYTF. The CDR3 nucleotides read TGTGCCATCACCACAGAGAAGACAGGGAACGGCGGCTACACCTTC.

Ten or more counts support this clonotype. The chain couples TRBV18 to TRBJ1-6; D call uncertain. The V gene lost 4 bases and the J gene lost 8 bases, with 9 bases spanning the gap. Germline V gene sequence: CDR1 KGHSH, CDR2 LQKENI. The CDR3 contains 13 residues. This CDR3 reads CASSRVQDSPLHF. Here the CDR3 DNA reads TGTGCCAGCTCACGCGTACAAGATTCACCCCTCCACTTT.

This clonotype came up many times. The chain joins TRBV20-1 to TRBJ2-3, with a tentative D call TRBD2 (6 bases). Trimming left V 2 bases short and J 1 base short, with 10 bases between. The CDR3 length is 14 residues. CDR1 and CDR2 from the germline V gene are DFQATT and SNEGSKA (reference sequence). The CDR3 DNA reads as TGCAGTGCTAGATCGGGACTTGGCACAGATACGCAGTATTTT. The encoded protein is CSARSGLGTDTQYF.

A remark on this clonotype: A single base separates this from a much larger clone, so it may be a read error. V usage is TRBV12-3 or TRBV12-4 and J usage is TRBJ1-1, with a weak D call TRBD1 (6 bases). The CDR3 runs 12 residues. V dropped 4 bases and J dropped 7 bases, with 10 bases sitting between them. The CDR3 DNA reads TGTGCCAGCAGTTCGGGCAGGGGTGAAGCTTTCTTT. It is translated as CASSSGRGEAFF.

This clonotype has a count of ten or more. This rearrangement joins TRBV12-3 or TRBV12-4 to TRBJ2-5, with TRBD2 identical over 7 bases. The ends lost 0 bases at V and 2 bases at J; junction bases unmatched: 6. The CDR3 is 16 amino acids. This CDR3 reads CASSLAASGFQETQYF. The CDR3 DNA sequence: TGTGCCAGCAGTTTAGCGGCTAGCGGATTTCAAGAGACCCAGTACTTC.

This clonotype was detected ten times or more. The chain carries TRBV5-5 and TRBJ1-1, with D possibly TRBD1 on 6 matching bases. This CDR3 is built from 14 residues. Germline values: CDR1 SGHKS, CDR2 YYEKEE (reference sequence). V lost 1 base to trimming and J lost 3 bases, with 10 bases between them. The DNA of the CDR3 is TGTGCCAGCAGCTTGACAGGGACGGACACTGAAGCTTTCTTT. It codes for CASSLTGTDTEAFF.

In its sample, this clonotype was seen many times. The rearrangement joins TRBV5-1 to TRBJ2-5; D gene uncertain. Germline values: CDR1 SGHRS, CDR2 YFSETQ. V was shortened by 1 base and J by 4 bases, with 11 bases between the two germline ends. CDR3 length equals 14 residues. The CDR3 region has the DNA TGCGCCAGCAGCTTGTTATCGGGCAGAGAGACCCAGTACTTC. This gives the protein CASSLLSGRETQYF.

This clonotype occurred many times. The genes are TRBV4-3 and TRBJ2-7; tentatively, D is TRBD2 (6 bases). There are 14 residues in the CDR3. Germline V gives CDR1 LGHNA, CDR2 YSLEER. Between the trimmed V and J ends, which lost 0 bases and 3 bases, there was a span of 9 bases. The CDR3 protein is CASSQDRRDYEQYF. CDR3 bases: TGCGCCAGCAGCCAAGATAGGCGGGACTACGAGCAGTACTTC.

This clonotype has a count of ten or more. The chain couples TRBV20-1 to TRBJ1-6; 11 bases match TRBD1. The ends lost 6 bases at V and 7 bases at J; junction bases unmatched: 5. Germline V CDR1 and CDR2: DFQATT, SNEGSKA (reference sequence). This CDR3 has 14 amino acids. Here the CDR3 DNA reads TGCAGTGCAGGACAGGGGGCAAGGAATTCACCCCTCCACTTT. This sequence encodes CSAGQGARNSPLHF.

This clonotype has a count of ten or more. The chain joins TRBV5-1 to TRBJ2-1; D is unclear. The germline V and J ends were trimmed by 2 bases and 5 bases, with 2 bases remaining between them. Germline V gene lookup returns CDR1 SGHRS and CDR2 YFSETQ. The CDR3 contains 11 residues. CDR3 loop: CASSFNNEQFF. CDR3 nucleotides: TGCGCCAGCAGCTTCAACAATGAGCAGTTCTTC.

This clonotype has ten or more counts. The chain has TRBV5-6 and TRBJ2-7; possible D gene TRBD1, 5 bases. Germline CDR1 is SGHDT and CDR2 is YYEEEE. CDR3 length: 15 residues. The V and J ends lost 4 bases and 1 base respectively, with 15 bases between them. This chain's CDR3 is CASSAAGFRSYEQYV. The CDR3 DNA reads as TGTGCCAGCAGCGCCGCAGGGTTTAGATCCTACGAGCAGTACGTC.

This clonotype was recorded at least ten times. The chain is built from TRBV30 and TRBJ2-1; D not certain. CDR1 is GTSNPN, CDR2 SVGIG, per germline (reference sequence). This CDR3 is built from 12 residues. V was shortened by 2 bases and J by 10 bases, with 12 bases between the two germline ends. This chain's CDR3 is CAWSLAAEEQFF. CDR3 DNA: TGTGCCTGGAGTTTGGCGGCAGAGGAGCAGTTCTTC.

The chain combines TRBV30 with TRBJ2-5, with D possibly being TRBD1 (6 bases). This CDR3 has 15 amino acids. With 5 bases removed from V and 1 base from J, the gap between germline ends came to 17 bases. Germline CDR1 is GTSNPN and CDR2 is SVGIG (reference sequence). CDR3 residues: CAWDDKRTVQETQYF. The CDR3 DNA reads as TGTGCCTGGGACGATAAAAGGACAGTCCAAGAGACCCAGTACTTC.

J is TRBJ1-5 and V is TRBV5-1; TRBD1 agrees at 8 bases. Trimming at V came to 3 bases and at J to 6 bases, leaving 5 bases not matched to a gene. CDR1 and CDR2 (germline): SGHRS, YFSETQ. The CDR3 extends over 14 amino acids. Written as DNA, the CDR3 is TGCGCCAGCAGCTACGACAGGGGTGGTCAGCCCCAGCATTTT. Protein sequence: CASSYDRGGQPQHF.

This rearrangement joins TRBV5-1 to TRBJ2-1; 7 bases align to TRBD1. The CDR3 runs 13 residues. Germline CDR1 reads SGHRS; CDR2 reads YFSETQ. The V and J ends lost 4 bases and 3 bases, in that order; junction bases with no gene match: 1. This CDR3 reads CASSGDSYNEQFF. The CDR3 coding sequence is TGCGCCAGCAGCGGGGACAGCTACAATGAGCAGTTCTTC.

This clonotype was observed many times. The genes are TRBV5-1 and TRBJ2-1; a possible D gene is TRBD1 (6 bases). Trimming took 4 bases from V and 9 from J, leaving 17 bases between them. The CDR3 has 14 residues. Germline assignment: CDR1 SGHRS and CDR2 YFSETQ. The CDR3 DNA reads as TGCGCCAGCAGCCCCCAGGGATCCAGGGGTGAGCAGTTCTTC. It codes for CASSPQGSRGEQFF.

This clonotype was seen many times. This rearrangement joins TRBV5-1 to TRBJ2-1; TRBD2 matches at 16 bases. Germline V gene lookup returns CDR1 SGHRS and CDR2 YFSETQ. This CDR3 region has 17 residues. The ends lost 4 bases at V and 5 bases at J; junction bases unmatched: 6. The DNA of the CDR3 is TGCGCCAGCAGCGCCGGGACTAGCGGGGGGGCAGACAATGAGCAGTTCTTC. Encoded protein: CASSAGTSGGADNEQFF.

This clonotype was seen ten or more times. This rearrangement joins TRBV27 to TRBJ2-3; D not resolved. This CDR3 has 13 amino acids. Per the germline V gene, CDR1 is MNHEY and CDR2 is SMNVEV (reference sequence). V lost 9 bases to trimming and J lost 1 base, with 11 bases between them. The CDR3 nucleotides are TGTGCCAGTACGGGTGGGGGCACAGATACGCAGTATTTT. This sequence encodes CASTGGGTDTQYF.

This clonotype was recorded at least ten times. This CDR3 is CASSLWRDTQETQYF. The CDR3 DNA sequence: TGTGCCAGCAGTTTATGGAGAGACACCCAAGAGACCCAGTACTTC. This chain connects TRBV28 to TRBJ2-5; D remains ambiguous. This CDR3 region has 15 residues. V lost 0 bases and J 1 base, leaving 9 bases between the germline ends. The germline V gene encodes CDR1 MDHEN and CDR2 SYDVKM.

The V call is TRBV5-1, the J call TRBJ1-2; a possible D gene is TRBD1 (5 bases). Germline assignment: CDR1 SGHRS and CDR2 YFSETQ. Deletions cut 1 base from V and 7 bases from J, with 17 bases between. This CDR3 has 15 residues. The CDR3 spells CASSLSVTGLSGYTF. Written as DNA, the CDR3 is TGCGCCAGCAGCTTGTCAGTGACGGGACTGTCTGGCTACACCTTC.

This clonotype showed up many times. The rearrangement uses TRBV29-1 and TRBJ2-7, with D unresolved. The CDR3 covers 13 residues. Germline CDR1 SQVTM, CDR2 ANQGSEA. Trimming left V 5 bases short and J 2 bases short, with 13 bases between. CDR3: CSVSVGSPYEQYF. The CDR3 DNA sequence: TGCAGCGTTAGTGTAGGCTCTCCCTACGAGCAGTACTTC.

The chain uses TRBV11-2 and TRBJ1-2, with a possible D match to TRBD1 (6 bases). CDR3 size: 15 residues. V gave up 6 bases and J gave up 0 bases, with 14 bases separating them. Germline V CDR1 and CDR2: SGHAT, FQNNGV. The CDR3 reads CASSRRQDTNYGYTF. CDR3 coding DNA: TGTGCCAGCAGTAGACGACAGGATACTAACTATGGCTACACCTTC.

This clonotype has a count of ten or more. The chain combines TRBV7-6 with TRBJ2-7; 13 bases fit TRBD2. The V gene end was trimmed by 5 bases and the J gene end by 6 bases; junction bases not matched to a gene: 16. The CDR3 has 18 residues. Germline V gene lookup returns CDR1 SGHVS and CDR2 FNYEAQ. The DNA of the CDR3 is TGTGCCAGCAGCCGGCGGACTAGCGGGGGTCAATTCCTCCTCGAGCAGTACTTC. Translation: CASSRRTSGGQFLLEQYF.

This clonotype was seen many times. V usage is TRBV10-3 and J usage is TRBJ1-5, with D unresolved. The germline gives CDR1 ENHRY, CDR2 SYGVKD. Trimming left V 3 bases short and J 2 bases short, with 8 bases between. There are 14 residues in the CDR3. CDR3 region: CAISDRAGNQPQHF. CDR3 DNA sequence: TGTGCCATCAGTGATAGGGCGGGCAATCAGCCCCAGCATTTT.

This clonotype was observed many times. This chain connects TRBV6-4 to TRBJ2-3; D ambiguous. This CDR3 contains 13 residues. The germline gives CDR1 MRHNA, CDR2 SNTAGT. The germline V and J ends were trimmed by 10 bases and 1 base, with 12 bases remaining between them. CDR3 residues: CATRNLGTDTQYF. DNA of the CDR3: TGTGCCACCCGCAACCTCGGCACAGATACGCAGTATTTT.

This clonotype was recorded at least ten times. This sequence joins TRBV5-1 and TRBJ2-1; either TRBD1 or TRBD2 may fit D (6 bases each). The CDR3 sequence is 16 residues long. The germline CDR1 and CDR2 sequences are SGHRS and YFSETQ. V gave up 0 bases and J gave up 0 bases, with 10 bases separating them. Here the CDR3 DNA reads TGCGCCAGCAGCTTGGCCCCGGGGGCCTCCTACAATGAGCAGTTCTTC. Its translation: CASSLAPGASYNEQFF.